This TCR beta chain was captured by sequencing in a study of metastatic and nonmetastatic thyroid tumors. None of the patients had undergone any treatment ahead of thyroid surgery. This clone came up many times. CDR1 and CDR2 (germline): SGHRS, YFSETQ. This CDR3 contains 13 residues. The V end was cut by 1 base, the J end by 7 bases, with 8 bases between. Per the study methods: Using the CDR3 differences seen across clinicopathological groups, the authors built a distant-metastasis classifier for papillary thyroid cancer, which was meant to discriminate distant-metastatic patients. From the PCR reads, TCRdb re-called clones with MiXCR. TCRdb assigned the V and J calls; the authors' analysis was not used. This sample carries approximately 30,000 clones, 16% of them seen once, and the ten largest clones take 3.4%.

The gene calls are TRBV5-1 and TRBJ2-2, with D tentatively TRBD2 (6 bases). This receptor was taken from a female donor with papillary thyroid cancer or a benign thyroid nodule (not recorded which). Some clones in this sample may be carry-over from other donors' samples. The sequencing input was blood. CDR3 bases: TGCGCCAGCAGCTTGTCGGGGGTCGGGGAGCTGTTTTTT. Translating gives CASSLSGVGELFF.